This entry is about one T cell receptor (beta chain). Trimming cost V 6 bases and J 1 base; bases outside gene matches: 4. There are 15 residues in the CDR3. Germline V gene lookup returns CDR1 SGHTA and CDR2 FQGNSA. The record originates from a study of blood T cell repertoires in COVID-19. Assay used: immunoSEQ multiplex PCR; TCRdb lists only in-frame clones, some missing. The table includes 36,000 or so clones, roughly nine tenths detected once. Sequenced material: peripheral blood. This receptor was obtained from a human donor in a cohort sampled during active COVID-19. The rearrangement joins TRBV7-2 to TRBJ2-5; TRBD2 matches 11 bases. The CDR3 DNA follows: TGTGCCAGCAGTTTTAGCGGGAGGGGCCAAGAGACCCAGTACTTC. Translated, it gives CASSFSGRGQETQYF.